The text below deals with one T cell receptor (beta chain). Its antigen is as yet unknown. This specimen comes from a study of T cell repertoires in cytomegalovirus infection. For the study at large: Signatures in public TCR beta sequences pointed to both CMV infection and matching HLA type.

One entry per CDR3 protein, called by TCRdb with MiXCR from the reads. The sample lists approximately 400,000 distinct CDR3 sequences, approximately 32% occurring once. Germline V lookup: CDR1 LGHNA, CDR2 YNFKEQ. Trimming cost V 4 bases and J 2 bases, with 14 bases left between them. The length of the CDR3 is 16 residues. Study results and limitations: HLA-C-restricted CMV clonotypes gave the most frequent clonotype in two of eight donors. Public TCR beta family frequency separated CMV-and-HLA carriers, including in an independent cohort.

This TCR was sampled from a human donor in good health (CMV status not recorded). Some clones in this sample may be carry-over from other donors' samples. Sequenced: PBMCs. This rearrangement joins TRBV4-2 to TRBJ2-2; TRBD1 might be the D (6 bases). The CDR3 loop reads CASSRQTGTNTGELFF. CDR3 bases: TGTGCCAGCAGCCGACAAACGGGGACAAACACCGGGGAGCTGTTTTTT.